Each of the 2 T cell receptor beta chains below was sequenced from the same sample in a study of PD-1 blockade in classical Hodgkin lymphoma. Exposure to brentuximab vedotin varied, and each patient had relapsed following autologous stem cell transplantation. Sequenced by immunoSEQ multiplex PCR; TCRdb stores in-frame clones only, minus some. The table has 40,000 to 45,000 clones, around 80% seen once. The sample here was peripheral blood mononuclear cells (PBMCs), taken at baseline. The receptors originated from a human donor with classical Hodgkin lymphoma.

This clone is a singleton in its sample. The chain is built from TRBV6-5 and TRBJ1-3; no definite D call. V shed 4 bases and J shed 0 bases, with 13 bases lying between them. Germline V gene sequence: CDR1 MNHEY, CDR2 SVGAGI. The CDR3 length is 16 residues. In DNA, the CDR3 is TGTGCCAGCAGTTCCCCCAGGACGGCCTCTGGAAACACCATATATTTT. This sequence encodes CASSSPRTASGNTIYF.

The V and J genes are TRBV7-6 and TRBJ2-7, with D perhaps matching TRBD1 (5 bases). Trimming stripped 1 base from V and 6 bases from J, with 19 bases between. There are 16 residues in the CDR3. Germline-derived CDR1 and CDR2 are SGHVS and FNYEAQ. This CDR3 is CASSLDLGRDGSEQYF. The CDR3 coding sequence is TGTGCCAGCAGCTTAGATTTAGGCAGGGATGGTTCCGAGCAGTACTTC.